The source of this TCR beta chain is a study of cytomegalovirus exposure and HLA in healthy donors. Whole-study findings and limits: Accurate predictions that matched the HLA-A and HLA-B alleles of most subjects were reportedly made from TCR beta sequences. Researchers catalogued about 160 TCR beta chains as cytomegalovirus-associated.

The length of the CDR3 is 14 residues. Germline V gene lookup returns CDR1 LNHDA and CDR2 SQIVND (reference sequence). The PCR was carried out with 60 Vbeta primers and 13 Jbeta primers. Sequencing used immunoSEQ multiplex PCR; TCRdb keeps in-frame clones, though not all of them. This sample has 110,000 or so clones, with under 80% found just once. Points on this clone: Its specificity is not known.

The rearrangement joins TRBV19 to TRBJ2-5, with 7 positions matching TRBD1. The J call may be faulty, since TRBJ2-7 better matches the DNA end. The sample comprised PBMCs. The sequence was obtained from a middle-aged woman in good health and CMV-seropositive. In nucleotides, the CDR3 is TGTGCCAGTAGTAAACAGGGGCTCCCGTACGAGCAGTACTTC. Residues: CASSKQGLPYEQYF.